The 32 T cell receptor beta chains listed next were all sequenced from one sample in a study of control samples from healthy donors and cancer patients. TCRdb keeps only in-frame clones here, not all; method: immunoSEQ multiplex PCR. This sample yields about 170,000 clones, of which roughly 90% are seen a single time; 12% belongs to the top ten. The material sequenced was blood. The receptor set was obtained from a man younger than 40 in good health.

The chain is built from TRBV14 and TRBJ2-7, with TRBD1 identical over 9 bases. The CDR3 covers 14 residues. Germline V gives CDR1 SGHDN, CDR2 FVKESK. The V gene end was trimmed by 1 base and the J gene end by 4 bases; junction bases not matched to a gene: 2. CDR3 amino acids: CASSQGQGDYEQYF. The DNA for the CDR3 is TGTGCCAGCAGCCAAGGACAGGGGGATTACGAGCAGTACTTC.

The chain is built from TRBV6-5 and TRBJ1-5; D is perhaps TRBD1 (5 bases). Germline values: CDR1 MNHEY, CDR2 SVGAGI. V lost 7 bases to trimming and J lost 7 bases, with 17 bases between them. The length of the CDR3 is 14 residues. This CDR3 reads CASTPQGGAQPQHF. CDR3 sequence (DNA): TGTGCCAGCACCCCTCAGGGAGGAGCACAGCCCCAGCATTTT.

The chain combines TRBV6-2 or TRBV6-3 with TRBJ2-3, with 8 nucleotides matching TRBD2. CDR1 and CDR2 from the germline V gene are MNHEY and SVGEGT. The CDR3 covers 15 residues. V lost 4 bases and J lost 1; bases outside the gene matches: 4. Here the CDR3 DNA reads TGTGCCAGCAGTTCAGCGGGAGCAGGCACAGATACGCAGTATTTT. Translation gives CASSSAGAGTDTQYF.

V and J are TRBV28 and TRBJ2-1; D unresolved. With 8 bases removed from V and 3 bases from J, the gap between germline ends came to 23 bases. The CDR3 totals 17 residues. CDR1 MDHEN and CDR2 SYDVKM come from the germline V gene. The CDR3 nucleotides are TGTGCCAGCTGCGCCCCCATAGTAGGGAAAAACTACAATGAGCAGTTCTTC. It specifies CASCAPIVGKNYNEQFF.

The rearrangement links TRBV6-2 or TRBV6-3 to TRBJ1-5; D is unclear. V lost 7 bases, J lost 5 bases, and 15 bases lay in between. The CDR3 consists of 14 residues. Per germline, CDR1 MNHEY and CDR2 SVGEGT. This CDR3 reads CASTPRDGYQPQHF. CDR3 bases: TGTGCCAGCACCCCCCGAGACGGGTATCAGCCCCAGCATTTT.

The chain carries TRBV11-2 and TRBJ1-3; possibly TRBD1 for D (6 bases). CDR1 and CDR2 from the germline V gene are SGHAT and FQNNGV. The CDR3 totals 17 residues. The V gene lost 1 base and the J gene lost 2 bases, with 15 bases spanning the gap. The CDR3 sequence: CASSLGMTGFPGNTIYF. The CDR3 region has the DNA TGTGCCAGCAGCTTAGGAATGACAGGATTCCCTGGAAACACCATATATTTT.

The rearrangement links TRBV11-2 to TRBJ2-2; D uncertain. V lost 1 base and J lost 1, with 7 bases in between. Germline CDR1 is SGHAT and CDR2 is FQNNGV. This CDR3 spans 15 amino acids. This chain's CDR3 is CASSLGLGNTGELFF. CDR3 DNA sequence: TGTGCCAGCAGCTTAGGGCTGGGGAACACCGGGGAGCTGTTTTTT.

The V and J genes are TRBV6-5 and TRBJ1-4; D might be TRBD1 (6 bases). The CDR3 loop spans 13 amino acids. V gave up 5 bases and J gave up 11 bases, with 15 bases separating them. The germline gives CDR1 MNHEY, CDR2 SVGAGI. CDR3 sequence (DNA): TGTGCCAGCAGTCTACAGGGAGTAGGGAAACTGTTTTTT. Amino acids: CASSLQGVGKLFF.

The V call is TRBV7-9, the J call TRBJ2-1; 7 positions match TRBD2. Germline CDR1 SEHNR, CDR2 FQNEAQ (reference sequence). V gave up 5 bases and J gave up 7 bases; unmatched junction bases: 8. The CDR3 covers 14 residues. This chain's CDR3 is CASSPLFSGNEQFF. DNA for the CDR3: TGTGCCAGCAGCCCCCTATTTAGCGGGAATGAGCAGTTCTTC.

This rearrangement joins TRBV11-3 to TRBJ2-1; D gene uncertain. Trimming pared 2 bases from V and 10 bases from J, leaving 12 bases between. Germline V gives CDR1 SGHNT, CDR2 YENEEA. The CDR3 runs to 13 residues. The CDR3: CASSLSRAREQFF. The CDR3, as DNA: TGTGCCAGCAGCTTATCCCGCGCCCGAGAGCAGTTCTTC.

In DNA form, the CDR3 reads TGTGCCAGCAGTTACGCGTGGGGACGGCCTTACTACGAGCAGTACTTC. Translating it yields CASSYAWGRPYYEQYF. This chain links TRBV6-5 with TRBJ2-7, with D perhaps matching TRBD1 or TRBD2 (5 bases each). V lost 2 bases to trimming and J lost 3 bases, with 17 bases between them. The CDR3 has 16 amino acids. CDR1 is MNHEY, CDR2 SVGAGI, per germline.

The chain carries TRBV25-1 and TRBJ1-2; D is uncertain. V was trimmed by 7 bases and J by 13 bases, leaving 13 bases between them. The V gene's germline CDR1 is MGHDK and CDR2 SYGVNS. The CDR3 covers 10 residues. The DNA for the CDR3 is TGTGCCAGCACCGGAGCTGATCGCACCTTC. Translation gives CASTGADRTF.

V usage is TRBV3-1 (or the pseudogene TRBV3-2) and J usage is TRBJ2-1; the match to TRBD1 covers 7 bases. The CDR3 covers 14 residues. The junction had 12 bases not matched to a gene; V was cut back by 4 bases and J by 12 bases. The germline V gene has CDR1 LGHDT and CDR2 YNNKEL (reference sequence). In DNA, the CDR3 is TGTGCCAGCAGCCGGACAGGAGATTACATGGGGCAGTTCTTC. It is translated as CASSRTGDYMGQFF.

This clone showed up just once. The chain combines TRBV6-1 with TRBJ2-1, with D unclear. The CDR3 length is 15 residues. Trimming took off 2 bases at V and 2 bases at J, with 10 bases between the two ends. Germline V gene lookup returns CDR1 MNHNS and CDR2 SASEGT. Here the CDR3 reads CASSELLTPYNEQFF. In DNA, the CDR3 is TGTGCCAGCAGTGAATTGCTCACGCCCTACAATGAGCAGTTCTTC.

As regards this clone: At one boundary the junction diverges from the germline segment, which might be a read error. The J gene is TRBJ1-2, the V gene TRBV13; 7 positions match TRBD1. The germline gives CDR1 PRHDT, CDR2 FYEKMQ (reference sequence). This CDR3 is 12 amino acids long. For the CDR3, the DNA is TGTGCCAGCAGTTTAGTCCCGGGACAGTCTCGCTTC. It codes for CASSLVPGQSRF. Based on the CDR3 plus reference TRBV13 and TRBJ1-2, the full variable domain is AAGVIQSPRHLIKEKRETATLKCYPIPRHDTVYWYQQGPGQDPQFLISFYEKMQSDKGSIPDRFSAQQFSDYHSELNMSSLELGDSALYFCASSLVPGQSRFGSGTRLTVV.

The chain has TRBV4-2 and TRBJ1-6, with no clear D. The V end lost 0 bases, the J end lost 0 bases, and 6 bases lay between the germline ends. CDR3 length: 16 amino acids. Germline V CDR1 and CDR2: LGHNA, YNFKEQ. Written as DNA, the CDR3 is TGTGCCAGCAGCCAAGATGGGGTCTCCTATAATTCACCCCTCCACTTT. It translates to CASSQDGVSYNSPLHF.

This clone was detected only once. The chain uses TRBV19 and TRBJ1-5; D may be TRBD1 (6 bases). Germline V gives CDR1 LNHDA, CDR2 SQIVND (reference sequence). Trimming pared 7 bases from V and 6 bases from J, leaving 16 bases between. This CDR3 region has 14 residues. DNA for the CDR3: TGTGCCAGTAAGCCTCGGGAGGGGGGTCAGCCCCAGCATTTT. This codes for CASKPREGGQPQHF.

CDR3 nucleotides: TGTGCCAGCAGCGTCCTAGCGGGAGGGCCTTACAATGAGCAGTTCTTC. It translates to CASSVLAGGPYNEQFF. The chain joins TRBV7-2 to TRBJ2-1; 12 positions agree with TRBD2. Looked up from germline, CDR1 is SGHTA and CDR2 is FQGNSA. V shed 5 bases, J shed 4 bases, and the junction held 6 bases outside the gene matches. This CDR3 has 16 residues.

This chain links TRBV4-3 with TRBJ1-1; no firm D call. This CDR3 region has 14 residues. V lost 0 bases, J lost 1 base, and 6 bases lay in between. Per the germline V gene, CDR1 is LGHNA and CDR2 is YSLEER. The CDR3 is CASSQEGGNTEAFF. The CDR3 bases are TGCGCCAGCAGCCAAGAAGGAGGGAACACTGAAGCTTTCTTT.

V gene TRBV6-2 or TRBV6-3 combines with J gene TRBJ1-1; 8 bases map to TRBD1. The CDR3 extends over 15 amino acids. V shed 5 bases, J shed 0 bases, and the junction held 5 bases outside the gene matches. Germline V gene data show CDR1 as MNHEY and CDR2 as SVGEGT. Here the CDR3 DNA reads TGTGCCAGCAGTGGGTACAGGGGGATGAACACTGAAGCTTTCTTT. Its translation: CASSGYRGMNTEAFF.

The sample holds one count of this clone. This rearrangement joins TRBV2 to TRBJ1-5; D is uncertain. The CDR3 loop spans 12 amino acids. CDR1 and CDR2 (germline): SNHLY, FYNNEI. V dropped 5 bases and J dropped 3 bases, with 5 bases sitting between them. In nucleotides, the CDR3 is TGTGCCAGCAGTTACACCAATCAGCCCCAGCATTTT. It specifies CASSYTNQPQHF.

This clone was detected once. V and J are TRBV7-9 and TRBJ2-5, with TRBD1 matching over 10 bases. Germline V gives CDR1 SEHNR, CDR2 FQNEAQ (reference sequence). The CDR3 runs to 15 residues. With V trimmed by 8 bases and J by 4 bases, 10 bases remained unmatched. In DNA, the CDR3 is TGTGCCAGCTGGGACAGGGGATTCGGTGGAGAGACCCAGTACTTC. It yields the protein CASWDRGFGGETQYF.

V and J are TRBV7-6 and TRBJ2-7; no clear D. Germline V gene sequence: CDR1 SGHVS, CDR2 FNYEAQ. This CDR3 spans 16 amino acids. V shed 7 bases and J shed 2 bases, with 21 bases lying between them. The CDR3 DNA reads TGTGCCAGCACAAGCTTTGGGATGGGAACCCCCTACGAGCAGTACTTC. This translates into CASTSFGMGTPYEQYF.

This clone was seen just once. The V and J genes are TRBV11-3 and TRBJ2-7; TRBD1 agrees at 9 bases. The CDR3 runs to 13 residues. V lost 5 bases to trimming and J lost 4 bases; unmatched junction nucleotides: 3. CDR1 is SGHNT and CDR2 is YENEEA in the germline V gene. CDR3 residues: CASSQQGAYEQYF. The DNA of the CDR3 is TGTGCCAGCAGCCAACAGGGGGCTTACGAGCAGTACTTC.

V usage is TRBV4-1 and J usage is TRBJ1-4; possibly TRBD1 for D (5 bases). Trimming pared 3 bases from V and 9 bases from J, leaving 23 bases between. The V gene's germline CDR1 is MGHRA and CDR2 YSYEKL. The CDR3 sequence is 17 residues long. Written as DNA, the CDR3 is TGCGCCAGCAGCCATGATCCCGGGGCCGGGGAAACTAAAAAACTGTTTTTT. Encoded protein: CASSHDPGAGETKKLFF.

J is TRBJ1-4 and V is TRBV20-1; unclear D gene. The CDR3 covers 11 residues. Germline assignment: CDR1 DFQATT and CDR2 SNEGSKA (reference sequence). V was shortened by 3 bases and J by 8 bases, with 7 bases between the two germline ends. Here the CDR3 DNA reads TGCAGTGCTAGGAGTGGGGAAAAACTGTTTTTT. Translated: CSARSGEKLFF.

CDR3 nucleotide sequence: TGTGCCAGCAGTGAATTGGTTGGGAGCTCCTACAATGAGCAGTTCTTC. This translates into CASSELVGSSYNEQFF. This sequence joins TRBV6-1 and TRBJ2-1; D may be TRBD2 (5 bases). The CDR3 is 16 residues long. Between the trimmed V and J ends, which lost 2 bases and 0 bases, there was a span of 11 bases. Germline lookup yields CDR1 MNHNS and CDR2 SASEGT.

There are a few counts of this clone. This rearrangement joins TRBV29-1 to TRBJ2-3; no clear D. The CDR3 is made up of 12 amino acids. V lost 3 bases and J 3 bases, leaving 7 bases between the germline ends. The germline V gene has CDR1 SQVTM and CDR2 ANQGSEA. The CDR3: CSVELLTDTQYF. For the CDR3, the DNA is TGCAGCGTTGAGCTCTTAACAGATACGCAGTATTTT.

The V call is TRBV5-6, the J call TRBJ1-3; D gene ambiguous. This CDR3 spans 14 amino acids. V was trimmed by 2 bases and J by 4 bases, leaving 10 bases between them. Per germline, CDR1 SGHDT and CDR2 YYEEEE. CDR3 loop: CASSFPTGGNTIYF. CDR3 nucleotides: TGTGCCAGCAGCTTTCCGACCGGCGGAAACACCATATATTTT. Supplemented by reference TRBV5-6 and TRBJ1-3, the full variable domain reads DAGVTQSPTHLIKTRGQQVTLRCSPKSGHDTVSWYQQALGQGPQFIFQYYEEEERQRGNFPDRFSGHQFPNYSSELNVNALLLGDSALYLCASSFPTGGNTIYFGEGSWLTVV.

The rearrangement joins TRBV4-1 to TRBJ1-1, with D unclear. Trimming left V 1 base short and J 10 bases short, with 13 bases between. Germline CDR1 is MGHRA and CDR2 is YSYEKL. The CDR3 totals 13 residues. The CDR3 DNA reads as TGCGCCAGCAGCCAAGGGGCCGGTGGTGGAGCTTTCTTT. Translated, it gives CASSQGAGGGAFF.

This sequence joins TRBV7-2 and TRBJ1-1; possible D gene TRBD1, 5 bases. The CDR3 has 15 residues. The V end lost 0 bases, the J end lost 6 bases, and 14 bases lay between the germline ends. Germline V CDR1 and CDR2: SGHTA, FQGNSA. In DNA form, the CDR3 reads TGTGCCAGCAGCTTAGCGCGGGGGAGGGCGGCTGAAGCTTTCTTT. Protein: CASSLARGRAAEAFF.

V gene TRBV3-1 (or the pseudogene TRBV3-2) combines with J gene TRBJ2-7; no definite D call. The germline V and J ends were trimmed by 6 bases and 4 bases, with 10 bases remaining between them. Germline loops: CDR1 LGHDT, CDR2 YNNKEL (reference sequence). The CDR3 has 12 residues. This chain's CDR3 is CASSRGGYEQYF. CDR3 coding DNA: TGTGCCAGCAGTCGCGGCGGATACGAGCAGTACTTC.